One and the same sample provided the 17 T cell receptor beta chains below, sequenced in a study of Ad26.COV2.S vaccination and SARS-CoV-2 variants. Only in-frame clones appear in the TCRdb table, and some are missing; sequencing was by immunoSEQ multiplex PCR. The sample includes some 370,000 clones, about four fifths of them seen just once. Treatment in this sample: 15 to 20 received Ad26.COV2.S at low or high dose, single or two shots; 5 received placebo; per-sample allocation not given. Specimens were obtained on day 63 following the first vaccine or placebo injection. Source: peripheral blood, taken in a trial of Ad26.COV2.S vaccine versus placebo. The origin of the receptors is a person aged 18-65 years who received the Ad26.COV2.S COVID-19 vaccine or a placebo.

The V call is TRBV7-9, the J call TRBJ2-7; perhaps TRBD2 as D (6 bases). The CDR3 extends over 13 amino acids. Germline V gene data show CDR1 as SEHNR and CDR2 as FQNEAQ (reference sequence). V dropped 6 bases and J dropped 7 bases, with 16 bases sitting between them. CDR3 bases: TGTGCCAGCAGGTCAGCGACCCGGGGGGAGCAGTACTTC. It yields the protein CASRSATRGEQYF.

The genes are TRBV4-2 and TRBJ2-5; 8 nucleotides match TRBD2. This CDR3 comprises 16 residues. Germline values: CDR1 LGHNA, CDR2 YNFKEQ. The V segment lost 0 bases and the J segment 2 bases; nucleotides outside the gene matches: 5. The CDR3 protein is CASSQDAGGPQETQYF. The CDR3 region has the DNA TGTGCCAGCAGCCAAGACGCGGGGGGTCCTCAAGAGACCCAGTACTTC.

About this clone itself: Other DNA sequences from this sample encode an identical CDR3 as well. The V call is TRBV6-2 or TRBV6-3, the J call TRBJ2-7, with no clear D. The CDR3 runs 11 residues. CDR1 and CDR2 from the germline V gene are MNHEY and SVGEGT. Between the trimmed V and J ends, which lost 4 bases and 3 bases, there was a span of 4 bases. CDR3 residues: CASSFYYEQYF. CDR3 coding DNA: TGTGCCAGCAGTTTTTACTACGAGCAGTACTTC.

The rearrangement uses TRBV4-1 and TRBJ1-1, with a weak D call TRBD1 (6 bases). CDR1 is MGHRA and CDR2 is YSYEKL in the germline V gene. CDR3 length: 13 amino acids. V was clipped by 6 bases and J by 4 bases, with 12 bases between them. CDR3 nucleotide sequence: TGCGCCAGCAGTCTACAGGGAGGCACTGAAGCTTTCTTT. This codes for CASSLQGGTEAFF.

The chain couples TRBV9 to TRBJ1-2, with D possibly being TRBD1 (6 bases). CDR3 length: 16 amino acids. Per germline, CDR1 SGDLS and CDR2 YYNGEE. V gave up 0 bases and J gave up 5 bases, with 17 bases separating them. CDR3 in amino acids: CASSVAPSTGHYGYTF. The DNA for the CDR3 is TGTGCCAGCAGCGTAGCTCCGTCGACAGGTCATTATGGCTACACCTTC.

DNA of the CDR3: TGTGCCAGCAGCCAAGGCCGAGCGGGGGGGGTGCGGGAGCAGTTCTTC. Translation gives CASSQGRAGGVREQFF. This sequence joins TRBV14 and TRBJ2-1; 10 bases fit TRBD2. J gave up 10 bases and V 1 base, and 10 bases lay outside the gene matches. This CDR3 region has 16 residues. Germline V gene lookup returns CDR1 SGHDN and CDR2 FVKESK.

This chain connects TRBV3-1 (or the pseudogene TRBV3-2) to TRBJ2-7; tentative D call: TRBD2 (6 bases). This CDR3 has 16 residues. Trimming pared 3 bases from V and 6 bases from J, leaving 21 bases between. Germline V gene lookup returns CDR1 LGHDT and CDR2 YNNKEL (reference sequence). The CDR3 nucleotides are TGTGCCAGCAGCCATATTCTTTCTGGCGGGACGGCCGAGCAGTACTTC. Its protein product is CASSHILSGGTAEQYF.

The gene calls are TRBV6-1 and TRBJ2-2, with D hard to call. Per germline, CDR1 MNHNS and CDR2 SASEGT. This CDR3 has 14 residues. Trimming took off 3 bases at V and 7 bases at J, with 12 bases between the two ends. The CDR3 sequence: CASSEGPEGGELFF. The CDR3 nucleotides read TGTGCCAGCAGTGAGGGTCCGGAAGGCGGGGAGCTGTTTTTT.

V usage is TRBV11-2 and J usage is TRBJ2-7; TRBD1 matches at 8 bases. V lost 3 bases and J lost 12; bases outside the gene matches: 10. CDR3 length equals 13 residues. Germline V gene data show CDR1 as SGHAT and CDR2 as FQNNGV. CDR3 region: CASSFSGTGQGYF. CDR3 DNA sequence: TGTGCCAGCAGCTTTAGCGGAACCGGACAGGGGTACTTC.

The V gene is TRBV9, the J gene TRBJ2-3; TRBD1 might be the D (6 bases). This CDR3 is 15 amino acids long. V lost 7 bases, J lost 6 bases, and 21 bases lay in between. Germline lookup yields CDR1 SGDLS and CDR2 YYNGEE. In DNA form, the CDR3 reads TGTGCCAGCTCCGGTGGGGGCCGAGAGATGGATACGCAGTATTTT. It encodes CASSGGGREMDTQYF.

This rearrangement joins TRBV6-4 to TRBJ2-2, with TRBD1 as a possible D gene (6 bases). The germline gives CDR1 MRHNA, CDR2 SNTAGT. The CDR3 length is 17 residues. V lost 4 bases and J 0 bases, leaving 15 bases between the germline ends. CDR3 nucleotide sequence: TGTGCCAGCAGTGTAAAACACAGGACAGCGAACACCGGGGAGCTGTTTTTT. It codes for CASSVKHRTANTGELFF.

This clone was observed a single time. V is TRBV6-2 or TRBV6-3 and J is TRBJ1-2; D is perhaps TRBD1 (6 bases). Germline V lookup: CDR1 MNHEY, CDR2 SVGEGT. The CDR3 totals 13 residues. V lost 4 bases and J lost 4, with 10 bases in between. Here the CDR3 reads CASSLQTGYGYTF. The CDR3 DNA sequence: TGTGCCAGCAGTTTGCAGACAGGCTATGGCTACACCTTC.

In nucleotides, the CDR3 is TGTGCCAGCAGTGAACCCCCTAAAAACATTCAGTACTTC. This translates into CASSEPPKNIQYF. The V call is TRBV2, the J call TRBJ2-4; D call uncertain. The CDR3 extends over 13 amino acids. V was pared by 2 bases and J by 4 bases, with 6 bases between. The germline V gene encodes CDR1 SNHLY and CDR2 FYNNEI.

This clone occurred a few times. The CDR3 sequence: CASRYRGPPQAPLHF. CDR3 DNA sequence: TGTGCCAGCAGGTACAGGGGCCCCCCGCAGGCGCCCCTCCACTTT. The chain links TRBV11-3 to TRBJ1-6, with TRBD1 identical over 7 bases. The V gene's germline CDR1 is SGHNT and CDR2 YENEEA. With V trimmed by 6 bases and J by 13 bases, 15 bases remained unmatched. The CDR3 is 15 amino acids.

The V gene is TRBV5-1, the J gene TRBJ2-5; 7 bases agree with TRBD2. Trimming at V came to 7 bases and at J to 4 bases, leaving 13 bases not matched to a gene. The CDR3 is 15 amino acids. Germline lookup yields CDR1 SGHRS and CDR2 YFSETQ. The CDR3 loop reads CASRAGGGPRETQYF. The CDR3 DNA reads as TGCGCCAGCCGAGCTGGGGGAGGGCCTCGAGAGACCCAGTACTTC.

Worth noting for this clone: The same CDR3 can be traced to other DNA sequences in this sample. V usage is TRBV29-1 and J usage is TRBJ1-1; D may be TRBD1 (5 bases). The CDR3 extends over 11 amino acids. V dropped 4 bases and J dropped 4 bases, with 7 bases sitting between them. Germline V gene lookup returns CDR1 SQVTM and CDR2 ANQGSEA. The CDR3 sequence: CSVGGGTEAFF. Here the CDR3 DNA reads TGCAGCGTTGGGGGGGGCACTGAAGCTTTCTTT. Full variable domain (missing parts from reference TRBV29-1 and TRBJ1-1): SAVISQKPSRDICQRGTSLTIQCQVDSQVTMMFWYRQQPGQSLTLIATANQGSEATYESGFVIDKFPISRPNLTFSTLTVSNMSPEDSSIYLCSVGGGTEAFFGQGTRLTVV.

This chain links TRBV11-3 with TRBJ2-2; 8 bases are a match to TRBD2. Germline CDR1 SGHNT, CDR2 YENEEA. This CDR3 comprises 14 residues. Losses at the gene ends were 1 base for V and 6 bases for J; bases not matched to a gene: 1. The CDR3 here is CASSLGAGAGELFF. DNA for the CDR3: TGTGCCAGCAGCTTAGGAGCGGGAGCCGGGGAGCTGTTTTTT.